This paragraph reports one TCR beta chain. Its antigen remains unknown. These data come from a study of siplizumab effects on memory and regulatory T cells. TCR templates numbering around 110,000 were assayed per sample. TCRdb's copy holds only in-frame clones and misses some; the assay was immunoSEQ multiplex PCR. The data show fewer than 120,000 clones, roughly 92% seen once. Study-wide results and caveats: The Treg-derived share of mappable alloreactive CD4+ clones averaged about 68% with siplizumab and roughly 28% in controls.

This sequence originates from a human donor in good health. The material sequenced was CD4+ T cells sorted from blood.

CDR3 protein: CASSISGTEAFF. In DNA form, the CDR3 reads TGTGCCAGCAGCATATCCGGCACTGAAGCTTTCTTT. The chain carries TRBV7-8 and TRBJ1-1, with D unclear. V was shortened by 5 bases and J by 4 bases, with 8 bases between the two germline ends. This CDR3 is built from 12 residues. In germline, CDR1 is SGHVS, CDR2 FQNEAQ.